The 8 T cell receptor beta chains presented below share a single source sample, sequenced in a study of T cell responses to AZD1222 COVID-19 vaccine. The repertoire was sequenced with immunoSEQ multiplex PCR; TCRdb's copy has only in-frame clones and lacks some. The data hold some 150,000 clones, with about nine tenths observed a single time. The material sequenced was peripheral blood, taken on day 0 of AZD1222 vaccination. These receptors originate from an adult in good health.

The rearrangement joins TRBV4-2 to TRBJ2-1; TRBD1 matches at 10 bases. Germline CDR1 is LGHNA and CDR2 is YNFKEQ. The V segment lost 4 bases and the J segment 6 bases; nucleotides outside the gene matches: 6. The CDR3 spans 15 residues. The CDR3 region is CASSPRQGARNEQFF. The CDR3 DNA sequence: TGTGCCAGCAGCCCGCGACAGGGGGCTCGCAATGAGCAGTTCTTC.

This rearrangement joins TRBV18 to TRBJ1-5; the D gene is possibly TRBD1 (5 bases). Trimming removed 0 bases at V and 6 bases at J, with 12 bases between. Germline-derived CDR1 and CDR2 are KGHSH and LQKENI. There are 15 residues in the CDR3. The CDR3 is CASSPPGRGVQPQHF. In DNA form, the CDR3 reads TGTGCCAGCTCACCACCCGGGCGGGGGGTTCAGCCCCAGCATTTT. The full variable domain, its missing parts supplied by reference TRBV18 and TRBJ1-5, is NAGVMQNPRHLVRRRGQEARLRCSPMKGHSHVYWYRQLPEEGLKFMVYLQKENIIDESGMPKERFSAEFPKEGPSILRIQQVVRGDSAAYFCASSPPGRGVQPQHFGDGTRLSIL.

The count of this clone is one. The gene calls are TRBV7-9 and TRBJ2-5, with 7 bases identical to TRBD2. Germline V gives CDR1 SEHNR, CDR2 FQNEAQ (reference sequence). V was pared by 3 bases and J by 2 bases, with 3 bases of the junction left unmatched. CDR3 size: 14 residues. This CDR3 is CASSFSGLQETQYF. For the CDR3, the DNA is TGTGCCAGCAGCTTTAGCGGGCTGCAAGAGACCCAGTACTTC.

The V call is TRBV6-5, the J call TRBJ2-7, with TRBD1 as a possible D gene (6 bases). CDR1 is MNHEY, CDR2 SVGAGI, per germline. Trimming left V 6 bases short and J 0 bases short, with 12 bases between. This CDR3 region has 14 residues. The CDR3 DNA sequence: TGTGCCAGCAGACCAGTAGGGGGCTCCTACGAGCAGTACTTC. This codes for CASRPVGGSYEQYF.

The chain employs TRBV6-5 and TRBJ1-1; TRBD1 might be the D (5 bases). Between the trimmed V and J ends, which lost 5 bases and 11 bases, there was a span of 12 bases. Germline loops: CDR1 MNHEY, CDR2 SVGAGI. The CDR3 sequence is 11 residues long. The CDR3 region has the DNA TGTGCCAGCAGTAGCCGGGACGTGGCTTTCTTT. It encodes CASSSRDVAFF.

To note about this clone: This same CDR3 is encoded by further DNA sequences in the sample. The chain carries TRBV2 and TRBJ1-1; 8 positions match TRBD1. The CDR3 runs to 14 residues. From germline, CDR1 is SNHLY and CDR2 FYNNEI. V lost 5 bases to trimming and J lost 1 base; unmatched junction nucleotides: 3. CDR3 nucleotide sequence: TGTGCCAGCAGTATTCAGGGGGCGAACACTGAAGCTTTCTTT. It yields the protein CASSIQGANTEAFF. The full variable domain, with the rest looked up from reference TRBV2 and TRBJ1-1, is EPEVTQTPSHQVTQMGQEVILRCVPISNHLYFYWYRQILGQKVEFLVSFYNNEISEKSEIFDDQFSVERPDGSNFTLKIRSTKLEDSAMYFCASSIQGANTEAFFGQGTRLTVV.

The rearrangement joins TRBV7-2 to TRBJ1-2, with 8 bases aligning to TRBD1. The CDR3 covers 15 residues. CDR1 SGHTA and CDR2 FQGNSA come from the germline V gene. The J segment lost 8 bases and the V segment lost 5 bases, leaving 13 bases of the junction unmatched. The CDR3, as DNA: TGTGCCAGCAGCCCCCGACAGGGGCAGATGGCCGGCTACACCTTC. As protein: CASSPRQGQMAGYTF. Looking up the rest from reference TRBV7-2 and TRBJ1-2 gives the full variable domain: GAGVSQSPSNKVTEKGKDVELRCDPISGHTALYWYRQSLGQGLEFLIYFQGNSAPDKSGLPSDRFSAERTGGSVSTLTIQRTQQEDSAVYLCASSPRQGQMAGYTFGSGTRLTVV.

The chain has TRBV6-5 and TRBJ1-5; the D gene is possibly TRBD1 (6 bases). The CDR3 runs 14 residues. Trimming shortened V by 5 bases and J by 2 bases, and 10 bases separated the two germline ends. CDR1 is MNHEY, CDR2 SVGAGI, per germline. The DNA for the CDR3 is TGTGCCAGCAGTCACAACAGGGGCAATCAGCCCCAGCATTTT. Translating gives CASSHNRGNQPQHF.